The T cell receptor beta chain described here comes from a study of identical twins. Points from the study as a whole: The study found excess low generation probability among twin-shared out-of-frame alpha sequences. Rather than following the same donors, the conclusions depended on cross-sectional statistical analysis.

As concerns this clonotype: Its antigen remains unknown. A much more abundant neighbour one base away suggests this may be a read error. The CDR3 does not close with the conserved phenylalanine or tryptophan, likely indicating a read error.

Unique molecular identifiers were present on the cDNA, which also gained a universal primer site by template switching. TCRdb processed the 5' RACE reads anew with MiXCR; each CDR3 protein has one entry. Among about 100,000 distinct CDR3 sequences, 5.9% were seen once, and the ten largest hold roughly 12%. CDR3 length equals 13 residues. Per germline, CDR1 LGHNT and CDR2 FRNRAP. V lost 9 bases to trimming and J lost 3 bases, with 15 bases between them. Healthy Caucasians alone served as donors. The receptor comes from a woman between 45 and 65 years old in good health. This chain uses TRBV12-5 with TRBJ2-7; D gene uncertain. Source material: memory T cells sorted from blood. CDR3 coding DNA: TGTGCTAGCCCACAGCCGCCCCACTACGAGCAGTACTTA. Protein product: CASPQPPHYEQYL.